This TCR beta chain was captured by sequencing in a study of long-term antiretroviral therapy in people with HIV. Regarding the study as a whole: Repertoires looked antigen-experienced, with only a slight naive shift after ART. The repertoire was dominated at all time points by clones expanded before ART. Diversity remained lower than transplant donor controls, even though it increased after ART.

With 6 bases removed from V and 0 bases from J, the gap between germline ends came to 9 bases. Per germline, CDR1 MDHEN and CDR2 SYDVKM. CDR3 length: 13 residues. The run of the v3.0 immunoSEQ assay was at survey level. Sequencing aimed to cover about 40,000-55,000 T-cell genomes per sample. This table comes from immunoSEQ multiplex PCR, and its TCRdb copy is limited to in-frame clones, with some not included. The data show around 20,000 clones, more than 65% seen once. Worth noting for this clone: Its antigen is as yet unknown.

The specimen was unsorted PBMCs, collected at the start of antiretroviral therapy, before treatment. The chain couples TRBV28 to TRBJ2-7, with D tentatively TRBD1 (5 bases). The receptor was derived from a man aged 18-30 years with HIV. The CDR3 protein is CASRRQSSYEQYF. The CDR3 nucleotides read TGTGCCAGCAGGAGACAGAGCTCCTACGAGCAGTACTTC.